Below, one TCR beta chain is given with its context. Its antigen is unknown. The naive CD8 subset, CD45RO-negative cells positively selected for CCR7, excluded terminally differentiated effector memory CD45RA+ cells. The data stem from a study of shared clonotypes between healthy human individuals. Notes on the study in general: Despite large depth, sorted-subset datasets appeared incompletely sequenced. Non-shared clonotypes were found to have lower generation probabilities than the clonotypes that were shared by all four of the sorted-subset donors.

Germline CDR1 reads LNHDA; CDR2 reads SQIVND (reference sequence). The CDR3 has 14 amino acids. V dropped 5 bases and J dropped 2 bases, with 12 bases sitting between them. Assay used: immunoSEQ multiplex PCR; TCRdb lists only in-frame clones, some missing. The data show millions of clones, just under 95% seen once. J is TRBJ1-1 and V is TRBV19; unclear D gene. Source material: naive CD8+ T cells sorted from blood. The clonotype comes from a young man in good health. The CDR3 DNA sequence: TGTGCCAGTAGTCCTGGGTGGGGTAACACTGAAGCTTTCTTT. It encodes CASSPGWGNTEAFF.